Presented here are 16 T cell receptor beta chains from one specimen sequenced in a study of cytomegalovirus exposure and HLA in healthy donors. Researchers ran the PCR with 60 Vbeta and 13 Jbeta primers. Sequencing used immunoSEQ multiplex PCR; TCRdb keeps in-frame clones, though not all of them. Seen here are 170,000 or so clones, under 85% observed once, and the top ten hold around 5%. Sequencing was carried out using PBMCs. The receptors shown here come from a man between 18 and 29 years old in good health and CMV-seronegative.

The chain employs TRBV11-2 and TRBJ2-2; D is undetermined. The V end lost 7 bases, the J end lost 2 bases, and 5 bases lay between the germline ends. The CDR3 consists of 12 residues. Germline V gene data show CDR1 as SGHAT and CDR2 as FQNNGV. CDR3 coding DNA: TGTGCCAGCACAAGCAACACCGGGGAGCTGTTTTTT. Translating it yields CASTSNTGELFF.

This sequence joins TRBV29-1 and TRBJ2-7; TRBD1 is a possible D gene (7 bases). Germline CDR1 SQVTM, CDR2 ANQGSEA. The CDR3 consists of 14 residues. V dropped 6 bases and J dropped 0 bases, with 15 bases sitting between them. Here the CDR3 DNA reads TGCAGCGTGGGGGGACAGTCAAGCTCCTACGAGCAGTACTTC. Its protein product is CSVGGQSSSYEQYF.

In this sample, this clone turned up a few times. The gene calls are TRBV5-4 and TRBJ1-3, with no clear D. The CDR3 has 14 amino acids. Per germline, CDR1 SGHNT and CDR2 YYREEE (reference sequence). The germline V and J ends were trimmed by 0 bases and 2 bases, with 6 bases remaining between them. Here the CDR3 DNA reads TGTGCCAGCAGCTTGGACGGTGCTGGAAACACCATATATTTT. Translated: CASSLDGAGNTIYF.

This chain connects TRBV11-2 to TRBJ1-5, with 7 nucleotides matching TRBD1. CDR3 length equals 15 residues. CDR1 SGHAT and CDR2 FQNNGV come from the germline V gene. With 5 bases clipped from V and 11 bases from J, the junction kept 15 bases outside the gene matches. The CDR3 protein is CASSLQGGNYEAQHF. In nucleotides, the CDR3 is TGTGCCAGCAGCCTCCAGGGGGGTAATTATGAGGCCCAGCATTTT.

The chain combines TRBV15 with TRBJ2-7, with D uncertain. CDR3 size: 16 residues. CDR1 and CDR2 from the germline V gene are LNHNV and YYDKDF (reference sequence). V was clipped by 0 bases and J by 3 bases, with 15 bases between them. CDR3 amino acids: CATSRERGSLVYEQYF. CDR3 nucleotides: TGTGCCACCAGCAGAGAGCGAGGTAGTCTTGTCTACGAGCAGTACTTC. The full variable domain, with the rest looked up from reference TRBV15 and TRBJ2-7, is DAMVIQNPRYQVTQFGKPVTLSCSQTLNHNVMYWYQQKSSQAPKLLFHYYDKDFNNEADTPDNFQSRRPNTSFCFLDIRSPGLGDTAMYLCATSRERGSLVYEQYFGPGTRLTVT.

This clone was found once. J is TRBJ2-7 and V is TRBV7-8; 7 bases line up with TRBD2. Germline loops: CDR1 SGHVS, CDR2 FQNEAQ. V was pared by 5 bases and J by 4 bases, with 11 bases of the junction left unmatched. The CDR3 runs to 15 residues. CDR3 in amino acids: CASSDVGGVRYEQYF. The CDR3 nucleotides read TGTGCCAGCAGCGACGTGGGGGGGGTTAGGTACGAGCAGTACTTC.

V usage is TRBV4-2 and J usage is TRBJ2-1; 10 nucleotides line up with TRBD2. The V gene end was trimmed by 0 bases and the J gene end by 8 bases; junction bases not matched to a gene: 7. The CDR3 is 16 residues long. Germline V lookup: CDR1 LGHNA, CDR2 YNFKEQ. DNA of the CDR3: TGTGCCAGCAGCCAAGAGTTGACTAGCGGGTGGTATGAGCAGTTCTTC. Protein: CASSQELTSGWYEQFF.

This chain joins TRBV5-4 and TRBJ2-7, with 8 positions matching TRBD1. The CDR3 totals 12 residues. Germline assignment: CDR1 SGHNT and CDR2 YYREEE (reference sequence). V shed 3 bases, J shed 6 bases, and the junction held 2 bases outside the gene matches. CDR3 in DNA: TGTGCCAGCAGCTCCAGGGGGCGCGAGCAGTACTTC. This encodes CASSSRGREQYF.

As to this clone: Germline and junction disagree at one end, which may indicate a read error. This CDR3 reads CASSFGGNTGELFF. The CDR3 DNA sequence: TGTGCTAGCAGCTTTGGAGGGAACACCGGGGAGCTGTTTTTT. The V gene is TRBV7-7, the J gene TRBJ2-2; TRBD2 is a possible D gene (5 bases). CDR3 length: 14 residues. Germline assignment: CDR1 SSHAT and CDR2 FNYEAQ (reference sequence).

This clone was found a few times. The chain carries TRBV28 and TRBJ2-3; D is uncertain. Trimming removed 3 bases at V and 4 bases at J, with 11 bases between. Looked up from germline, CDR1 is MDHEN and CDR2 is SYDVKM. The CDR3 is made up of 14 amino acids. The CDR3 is CASSFPPLSDTQYF. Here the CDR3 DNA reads TGTGCCAGCAGTTTTCCTCCCTTGTCAGATACGCAGTATTTT.

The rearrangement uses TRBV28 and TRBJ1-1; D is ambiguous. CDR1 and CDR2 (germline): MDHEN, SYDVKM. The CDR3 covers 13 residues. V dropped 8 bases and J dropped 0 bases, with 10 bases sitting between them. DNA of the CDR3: TGTGCCAGCCGGGAACAGATGAACACTGAAGCTTTCTTT. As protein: CASREQMNTEAFF.

CDR3 sequence (DNA): TGTGCCAGCAGTCCTGGACAGCATCAGGCCGTGGGTGAAAAACTGTTTTTT. It is translated as CASSPGQHQAVGEKLFF. V and J are TRBV27 and TRBJ1-4; tentative D call: TRBD1 (6 bases). Germline CDR1 MNHEY, CDR2 SMNVEV (reference sequence). The ends were cut back, 5 bases at V and 7 bases at J, with 23 bases in the middle. This CDR3 is 17 amino acids long. The full variable domain, completed using reference TRBV27 and TRBJ1-4, is EAQVTQNPRYLITVTGKKLTVTCSQNMNHEYMSWYRQDPGLGLRQIYYSMNVEVTDKGDVPEGYKVSRKEKRNFPLILESPSPNQTSLYFCASSPGQHQAVGEKLFFGSGTQLSVL.

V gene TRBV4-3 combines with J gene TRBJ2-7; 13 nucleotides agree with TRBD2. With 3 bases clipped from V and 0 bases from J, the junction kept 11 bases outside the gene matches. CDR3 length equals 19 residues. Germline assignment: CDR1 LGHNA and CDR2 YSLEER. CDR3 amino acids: CASSHNSGTSGALSYEQYF. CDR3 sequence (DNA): TGCGCCAGCAGCCATAACTCCGGGACTAGCGGGGCCCTCTCCTACGAGCAGTACTTC.

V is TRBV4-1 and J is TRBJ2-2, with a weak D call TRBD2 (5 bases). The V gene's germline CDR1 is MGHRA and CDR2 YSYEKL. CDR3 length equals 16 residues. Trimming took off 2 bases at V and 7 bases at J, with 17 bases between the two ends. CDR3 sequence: CASSQLDLLAFGELFF. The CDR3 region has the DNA TGCGCCAGCAGCCAACTAGACCTTCTAGCATTCGGGGAGCTGTTTTTT.

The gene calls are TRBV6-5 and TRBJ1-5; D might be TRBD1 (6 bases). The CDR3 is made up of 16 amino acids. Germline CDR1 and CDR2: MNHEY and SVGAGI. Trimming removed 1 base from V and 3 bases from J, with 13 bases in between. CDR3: CASSYWGPGDNQPQHF. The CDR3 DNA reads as TGTGCCAGCAGTTACTGGGGGCCAGGAGACAATCAGCCCCAGCATTTT.

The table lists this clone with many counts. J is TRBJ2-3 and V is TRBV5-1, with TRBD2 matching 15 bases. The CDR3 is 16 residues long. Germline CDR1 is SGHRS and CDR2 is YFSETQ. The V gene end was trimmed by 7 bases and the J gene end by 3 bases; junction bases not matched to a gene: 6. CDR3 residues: CASGTGLAGGTDTQYF. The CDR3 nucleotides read TGCGCCAGCGGGACAGGACTAGCGGGAGGGACAGATACGCAGTATTTT.